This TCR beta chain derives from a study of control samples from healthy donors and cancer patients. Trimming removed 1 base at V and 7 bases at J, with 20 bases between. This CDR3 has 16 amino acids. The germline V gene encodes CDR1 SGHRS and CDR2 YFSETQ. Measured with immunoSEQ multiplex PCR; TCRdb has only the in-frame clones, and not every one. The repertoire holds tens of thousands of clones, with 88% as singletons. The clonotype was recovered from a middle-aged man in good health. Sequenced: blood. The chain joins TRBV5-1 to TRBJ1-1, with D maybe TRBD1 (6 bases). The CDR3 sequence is CASSLSVGQGSGEAFF. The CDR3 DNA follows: TGCGCCAGCAGCTTGTCGGTTGGGCAGGGGAGTGGTGAAGCTTTCTTT.